The 5 T cell receptor beta chains listed next were all sequenced from one sample in a study of blood T cell repertoires in COVID-19. Measured with immunoSEQ multiplex PCR; TCRdb has only the in-frame clones, and not every one. Of about 210,000 clones listed, about 89% are singletons. Material for sequencing was peripheral blood. All receptors derive from a woman aged 35 to 49 with acute or convalescent COVID-19.

The chain links TRBV7-2 to TRBJ1-2; possibly TRBD1 for D (6 bases). The CDR3 runs 14 residues. Trimming shortened V by 4 bases and J by 0 bases, and 9 bases separated the two germline ends. In germline, CDR1 is SGHTA, CDR2 FQGNSA. CDR3 protein: CASSWDNSNYGYTF. The CDR3 nucleotides read TGTGCCAGCAGCTGGGACAACTCTAACTATGGCTACACCTTC.

The CDR3 sequence: CASSAPGGGNQPQHF. The CDR3 DNA reads as TGTGCCAGCAGTGCACCAGGTGGTGGCAATCAGCCCCAGCATTTT. The chain has TRBV2 and TRBJ1-5; no clear D gene. Germline V gives CDR1 SNHLY, CDR2 FYNNEI. The CDR3 covers 15 residues. Trimming took 4 bases from V and 2 from J, leaving 12 bases between them.

The genes are TRBV15 and TRBJ2-7; 8 bases align to TRBD1. The CDR3 sequence is 14 residues long. J lost 5 bases, V lost 1 base, and 4 bases had no gene match. Germline CDR1 and CDR2: LNHNV and YYDKDF (reference sequence). In DNA, the CDR3 is TGTGCCACCAGCAGAGGGGAGACAGGGGACGAGCAGTACGTC. It codes for CATSRGETGDEQYV.

This clone was seen only once. The chain employs TRBV29-1 and TRBJ1-5; the D gene is possibly TRBD1 (5 bases). With 4 bases removed from V and 5 bases from J, the gap between germline ends came to 12 bases. The CDR3 consists of 13 residues. The V gene's germline CDR1 is SQVTM and CDR2 ANQGSEA. CDR3 in amino acids: CSVAQGGDQPQHF. CDR3 coding DNA: TGCAGCGTTGCCCAGGGTGGGGATCAGCCCCAGCATTTT.

The chain is built from TRBV12-3 or TRBV12-4 and TRBJ2-5, with no clear D. V lost 1 base and J 3 bases, leaving 6 bases between the germline ends. There are 13 residues in the CDR3. The CDR3 nucleotides are TGTGCCAGCAGTTTAGGACTGGAAGAGACCCAGTACTTC. It specifies CASSLGLEETQYF.